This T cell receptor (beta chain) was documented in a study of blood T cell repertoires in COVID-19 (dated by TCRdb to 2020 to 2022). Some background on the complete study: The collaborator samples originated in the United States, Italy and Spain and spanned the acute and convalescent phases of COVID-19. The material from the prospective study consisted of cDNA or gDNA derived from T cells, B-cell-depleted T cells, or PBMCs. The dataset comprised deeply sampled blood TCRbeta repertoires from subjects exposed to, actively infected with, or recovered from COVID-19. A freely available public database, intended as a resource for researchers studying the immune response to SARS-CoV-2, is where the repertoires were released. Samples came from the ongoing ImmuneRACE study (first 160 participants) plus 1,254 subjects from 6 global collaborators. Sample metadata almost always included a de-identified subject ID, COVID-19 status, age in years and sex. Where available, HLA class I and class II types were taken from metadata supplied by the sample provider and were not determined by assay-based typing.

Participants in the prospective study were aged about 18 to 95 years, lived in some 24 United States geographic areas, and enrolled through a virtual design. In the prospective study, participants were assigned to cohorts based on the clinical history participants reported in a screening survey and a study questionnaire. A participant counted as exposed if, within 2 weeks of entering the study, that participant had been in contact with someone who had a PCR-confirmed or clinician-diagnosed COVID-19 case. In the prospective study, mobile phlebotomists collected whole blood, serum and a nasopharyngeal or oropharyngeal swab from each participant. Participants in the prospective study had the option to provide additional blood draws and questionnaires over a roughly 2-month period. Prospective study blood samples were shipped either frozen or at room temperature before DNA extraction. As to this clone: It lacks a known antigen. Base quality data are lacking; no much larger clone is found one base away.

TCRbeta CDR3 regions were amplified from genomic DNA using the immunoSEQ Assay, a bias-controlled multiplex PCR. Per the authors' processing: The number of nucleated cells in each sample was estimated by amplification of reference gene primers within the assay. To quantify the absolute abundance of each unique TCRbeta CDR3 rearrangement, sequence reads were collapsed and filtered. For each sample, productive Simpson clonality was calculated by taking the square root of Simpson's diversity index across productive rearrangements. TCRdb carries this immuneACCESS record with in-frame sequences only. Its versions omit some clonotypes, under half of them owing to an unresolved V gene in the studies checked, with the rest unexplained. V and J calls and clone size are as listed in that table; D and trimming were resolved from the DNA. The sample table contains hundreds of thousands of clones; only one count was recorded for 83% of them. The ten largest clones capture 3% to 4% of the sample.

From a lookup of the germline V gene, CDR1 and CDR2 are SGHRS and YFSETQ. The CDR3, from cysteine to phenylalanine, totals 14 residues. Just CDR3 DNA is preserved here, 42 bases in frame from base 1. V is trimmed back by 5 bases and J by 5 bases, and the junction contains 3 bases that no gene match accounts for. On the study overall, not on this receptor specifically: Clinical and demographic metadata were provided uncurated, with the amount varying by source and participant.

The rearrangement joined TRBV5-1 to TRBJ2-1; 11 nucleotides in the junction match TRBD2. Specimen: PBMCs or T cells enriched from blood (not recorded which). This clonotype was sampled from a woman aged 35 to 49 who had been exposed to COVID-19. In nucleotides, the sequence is TGCGCCAGCAGTTTTAGCGGGGGGGACAATGAGCAGTTCTTC. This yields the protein CASSFSGGDNEQFF.